The 27 T cell receptor beta chains below were found in one sample sequenced in a study of T cell responses to AZD1222 COVID-19 vaccine (TCRdb year 2021). This specimen's time point label, per the study, means: about 28 days (+/-7) after the second vaccine dose. Library creation used the immunoSEQ multiplex PCR assay. Held by TCRdb, this immuneACCESS table contains in-frame sequences only and omits some clones. Under half of the omission traces to an unresolved V gene where checked; the cause of the rest is unknown. Here the sample has tens of thousands of clones; about 92% occur a single time. The leading ten clones occupy roughly two fifths of the sample. Specimen: peripheral blood, collected 28 days after the second AZD1222 dose. The receptors stem from an adult who received the AZD1222 COVID-19 vaccine.

This chain joins TRBV10-3 and TRBJ2-7; 7 bases align to TRBD2. Germline lookup yields CDR1 ENHRY and CDR2 SYGVKD. V was clipped by 2 bases and J by 3 bases; unmatched bases: 4. CDR3 length: 14 residues. For the CDR3, the DNA is TGTGCCATCAGTGAGGGGAGGGCGAACTACGAGCAGTACTTC. Protein sequence: CAISEGRANYEQYF.

This chain links TRBV29-1 with TRBJ1-1; D not resolved. V was clipped by 1 base and J by 1 base, with 10 bases between them. The CDR3 is made up of 14 amino acids. In germline, CDR1 is SQVTM, CDR2 ANQGSEA. The CDR3 here is CSVEGGLRNTEAFF. In DNA, the CDR3 is TGCAGCGTTGAAGGCGGCCTTCGGAACACTGAAGCTTTCTTT.

The V and J genes are TRBV25-1 and TRBJ1-1; D unclear. The germline gives CDR1 MGHDK, CDR2 SYGVNS. Deletions cut 2 bases from V and 8 bases from J, with 6 bases between. The CDR3 is 11 amino acids. CDR3 protein: CASSEPGEAFF. The DNA of the CDR3 is TGTGCCAGCAGTGAACCGGGGGAAGCTTTCTTT.

The V and J genes are TRBV30 and TRBJ1-1, with D hard to call. This CDR3 is built from 10 residues. Trimming left V 3 bases short and J 5 bases short, with 4 bases between. Germline lookup yields CDR1 GTSNPN and CDR2 SVGIG (reference sequence). The CDR3 here is CAWSRTEAFF. The CDR3 DNA reads as TGTGCCTGGAGCCGAACTGAAGCTTTCTTT.

This chain joins TRBV6-1 and TRBJ2-7; TRBD2 matches 8 bases. The length of the CDR3 is 13 residues. Germline V gene sequence: CDR1 MNHNS, CDR2 SASEGT. Unmatched junction bases numbered 5, after V lost 6 bases and J lost 4 bases. CDR3 bases: TGTGCCAGCAGCTCCGTAGCGGGGTACGAGCAGTACTTC. Translated: CASSSVAGYEQYF.

This chain uses TRBV30 with TRBJ1-6, with 11 positions matching TRBD1. The CDR3 spans 13 residues. V gave up 8 bases and J gave up 6 bases; unmatched junction bases: 3. In germline, CDR1 is GTSNPN, CDR2 SVGIG (reference sequence). The CDR3 DNA reads as TGTGCCGTGGGACAGGGGGTTAATTCACCCCTCCACTTT. Amino acids: CAVGQGVNSPLHF.

The J gene is TRBJ2-2, the V gene TRBV7-8; D is undetermined. The V end was cut by 2 bases, the J end by 1 base, with 8 bases between. CDR3 size: 15 residues. The V gene's germline CDR1 is SGHVS and CDR2 FQNEAQ. The CDR3 DNA reads TGTGCCAGCAGCTTATTATGGGAGAACACCGGGGAGCTGTTTTTT. It is translated as CASSLLWENTGELFF.

The rearrangement joins TRBV7-2 to TRBJ2-2; TRBD2 aligns across 8 bases. Losses at the gene ends were 4 bases for V and 0 bases for J; bases not matched to a gene: 10. The V gene's germline CDR1 is SGHTA and CDR2 FQGNSA. The CDR3 runs 18 residues. The CDR3 nucleotides read TGTGCCAGCAGCTCACGCTCTAGCGGGTACGCGAACACCGGGGAGCTGTTTTTT. This sequence encodes CASSSRSSGYANTGELFF.

V and J are TRBV6-2 or TRBV6-3 and TRBJ2-7, with 9 positions matching TRBD1. CDR3 length: 16 amino acids. With V trimmed by 0 bases and J by 2 bases, 5 bases remained unmatched. Germline CDR1 reads MNHEY; CDR2 reads SVGEGT. CDR3 nucleotides: TGTGCCAGCAGTTACTCGCGGGACAGGGCGGCCTACGAGCAGTACTTC. It is translated as CASSYSRDRAAYEQYF.

The chain joins TRBV7-2 to TRBJ2-3; no definite D call. Looked up from germline, CDR1 is SGHTA and CDR2 is FQGNSA. Deletions cut 6 bases from V and 2 bases from J, with 12 bases between. This CDR3 spans 14 amino acids. The CDR3 is CASSEATYTDTQYF. CDR3 nucleotides: TGTGCCAGCAGTGAAGCTACCTACACAGATACGCAGTATTTT.

The rearrangement joins TRBV4-2 to TRBJ2-7; either TRBD1 or TRBD2 may supply D (6 bases each). Trimming removed 3 bases at V and 3 bases at J, with 15 bases between. The CDR3 loop spans 15 amino acids. CDR1 is LGHNA and CDR2 is YNFKEQ in the germline V gene. The CDR3, as DNA: TGTGCCAGCAGCCAGGGGGGCCCTGGCAGCTACGAGCAGTACTTC. It encodes CASSQGGPGSYEQYF.

This clone was seen more than once but under ten times. The chain carries TRBV28 and TRBJ2-5, with D perhaps matching TRBD1 or TRBD2 (6 bases each). With 6 bases removed from V and 5 bases from J, the gap between germline ends came to 10 bases. The CDR3 is 12 residues long. CDR1 is MDHEN and CDR2 is SYDVKM in the germline V gene. The CDR3 loop is CASRGAGETQYF. The CDR3, as DNA: TGTGCCAGCAGGGGGGCGGGGGAGACCCAGTACTTC.

The chain has TRBV6-2 or TRBV6-3 and TRBJ1-5; 7 bases match TRBD1. V was clipped by 6 bases and J by 6 bases; unmatched bases: 5. The CDR3 runs 13 residues. The germline V gene encodes CDR1 MNHEY and CDR2 SVGEGT. The CDR3 DNA sequence: TGTGCCAGCAGCACCGGGACAGCTCAGCCCCAGCATTTT. Protein: CASSTGTAQPQHF.

V usage is TRBV5-1 and J usage is TRBJ2-1; 12 bases agree with TRBD2. The CDR3 extends over 15 amino acids. Germline lookup yields CDR1 SGHRS and CDR2 YFSETQ. Trimming at V came to 0 bases and at J to 6 bases, leaving 1 base not matched to a gene. CDR3: CASSLEGLAGNEQFF. In DNA, the CDR3 is TGCGCCAGCAGCTTGGAGGGACTAGCGGGCAATGAGCAGTTCTTC.

This clone has a single count. V is TRBV10-3 and J is TRBJ1-3; no reliable D call. Trimming shortened V by 3 bases and J by 0 bases, and 12 bases separated the two germline ends. Germline lookup yields CDR1 ENHRY and CDR2 SYGVKD. The CDR3 has 16 residues. In DNA form, the CDR3 reads TGTGCCATCAGTGAACGAAAGGGCAGCTCTGGAAACACCATATATTTT. Translating it yields CAISERKGSSGNTIYF.

This chain links TRBV7-6 with TRBJ2-1, with 7 bases matching TRBD1. Unmatched junction bases numbered 10, after V lost 5 bases and J lost 9 bases. Looked up from germline, CDR1 is SGHVS and CDR2 is FNYEAQ. The CDR3 runs 14 residues. The CDR3 loop is CASSPPGTVREQFF. CDR3 in DNA: TGTGCCAGCAGCCCGCCCGGGACAGTCCGTGAGCAGTTCTTC. The whole variable domain, filled in from reference TRBV7-6 and TRBJ2-1, reads GAGVSQSPRYKVTKRGQDVALRCDPISGHVSLYWYRQALGQGPEFLTYFNYEAQQDKSGLPNDRFSAERPEGSISTLTIQRTEQRDSAMYRCASSPPGTVREQFFGPGTRLTVL.

The chain combines TRBV6-5 with TRBJ1-2; D unclear. Trimming removed 8 bases at V and 6 bases at J, with 10 bases between. This CDR3 is built from 11 residues. Germline CDR1 is MNHEY and CDR2 is SVGAGI. This CDR3 is CASGNLNGYTF. Written as DNA, the CDR3 is TGTGCCAGCGGCAATTTGAATGGCTACACCTTC.

This chain connects TRBV19 to TRBJ1-5; possibly TRBD1 for D (6 bases). Germline assignment: CDR1 LNHDA and CDR2 SQIVND (reference sequence). V dropped 6 bases and J dropped 5 bases, with 17 bases sitting between them. The CDR3 has 15 amino acids. The CDR3 DNA reads TGTGCCAGTAGCCCTAGAGGAGGGGGTGATCAGCCCCAGCATTTT. It codes for CASSPRGGGDQPQHF.

The chain combines TRBV7-2 with TRBJ1-1; 7 bases match TRBD1. The CDR3 contains 14 residues. J lost 1 base, V lost 4 bases, and 3 bases had no gene match. CDR1 and CDR2 (germline): SGHTA, FQGNSA. CDR3 nucleotide sequence: TGTGCCAGCAGCTCGACAGGGAAGAACACTGAAGCTTTCTTT. This codes for CASSSTGKNTEAFF.

This clone was counted a few times. The chain uses TRBV30 and TRBJ2-2; unclear D gene. Germline V gene lookup returns CDR1 GTSNPN and CDR2 SVGIG (reference sequence). The CDR3 sequence is 12 residues long. The V gene lost 3 bases and the J gene lost 2 bases, with 4 bases spanning the gap. The CDR3 protein is CAWRLNTGELFF. CDR3 coding DNA: TGTGCCTGGAGGTTAAACACCGGGGAGCTGTTTTTT.

This chain connects TRBV6-1 to TRBJ1-1; no clear D. V shed 3 bases and J shed 4 bases, with 9 bases lying between them. The germline V gene has CDR1 MNHNS and CDR2 SASEGT. The CDR3 is made up of 13 amino acids. CDR3: CASSDATPTEAFF. The CDR3 DNA reads TGTGCCAGCAGTGATGCGACACCCACTGAAGCTTTCTTT.

The CDR3 coding sequence is TGTGCCAGCAGTCGGACATCCCAAGAGACCCAGTACTTC. The encoded protein is CASSRTSQETQYF. V and J are TRBV5-5 and TRBJ2-5; possible D gene TRBD1, 5 bases. V was cut by 5 bases and J by 1 base, with 9 bases left in between. Germline CDR1 reads SGHKS; CDR2 reads YYEKEE (reference sequence). This CDR3 spans 13 amino acids.

This chain links TRBV5-8 with TRBJ1-1; 7 positions agree with TRBD1. Germline loops: CDR1 SGHTS, CDR2 YDEGEE. With V trimmed by 4 bases and J by 7 bases, 16 bases remained unmatched. The length of the CDR3 is 16 residues. The CDR3 DNA reads as TGTGCCAGCAGCCCAACCCTGGGACAGCGACCACGTGAAGCTTTCTTT. This sequence encodes CASSPTLGQRPREAFF.

The CDR3 is CASSFRENYGYTF. In DNA, the CDR3 is TGTGCCAGCAGTTTTCGGGAGAACTATGGCTACACCTTC. V gene TRBV27 combines with J gene TRBJ1-2; D unclear. The length of the CDR3 is 13 residues. In germline, CDR1 is MNHEY, CDR2 SMNVEV (reference sequence). The germline V and J ends were trimmed by 3 bases and 2 bases, with 7 bases remaining between them.

The rearrangement links TRBV7-9 to TRBJ1-4; D gene ambiguous. The CDR3 length is 16 residues. The V end was cut by 4 bases, the J end by 8 bases, with 20 bases between. Germline CDR1 SEHNR, CDR2 FQNEAQ (reference sequence). This chain's CDR3 is CASSSGAGGPSEKLFF. The CDR3 nucleotides are TGTGCCAGCAGCTCGGGTGCGGGAGGGCCGTCAGAAAAACTGTTTTTT.

This clone was observed a few times. V is TRBV30 and J is TRBJ1-3; TRBD1 aligns across 8 bases. Germline-derived CDR1 and CDR2 are GTSNPN and SVGIG (reference sequence). The CDR3 has 14 amino acids. J gave up 0 bases and V 4 bases, and 2 bases lay outside the gene matches. The CDR3 coding sequence is TGTGCCTGGAAAGGGACAGGCTCTGGAAACACCATATATTTT. It encodes CAWKGTGSGNTIYF.

The J gene is TRBJ2-3, the V gene TRBV7-9, with a possible D match to TRBD2 (7 bases). The CDR3 extends over 15 amino acids. Germline V gene lookup returns CDR1 SEHNR and CDR2 FQNEAQ (reference sequence). The V end was cut by 5 bases, the J end by 3 bases, with 15 bases between. The CDR3 loop reads CASSPRRGGTDTQYF. The DNA of the CDR3 is TGTGCCAGCAGCCCCAGGAGGGGGGGGACAGATACGCAGTATTTT.